This entry lists 25 T cell receptor beta chains sequenced from one sample in a study of CD8 T cells in Susac syndrome. After extraction with the RNeasy kit, roughly 0.5 to 1 ug of the RNA was reverse transcribed using random hexamers. TCRdb reanalysed the immunoSEQ multiplex PCR reads using MiXCR and keeps one entry per CDR3 protein. The table has around 300,000 distinct CDR3 sequences, roughly 85% seen once. The sample was CD8+ T cells from PBMCs. Source of these receptors: a human donor with multiple sclerosis.

The chain combines TRBV5-6 with TRBJ1-5; no reliable D call. CDR3 length: 12 amino acids. Trimming left V 4 bases short and J 9 bases short, with 11 bases between. The germline V gene has CDR1 SGHDT and CDR2 YYEEEE. The CDR3 spells CASSALGRPQHF. The CDR3 bases are TGTGCCAGCAGCGCGCTTGGTCGGCCCCAGCATTTT.

This clonotype was counted only a few times. The rearrangement links TRBV4-1 to TRBJ1-2, with D possibly TRBD1 on 6 matching bases. Germline CDR1 is MGHRA and CDR2 is YSYEKL. V gave up 1 base and J gave up 3 bases, with 15 bases separating them. The CDR3 length is 16 residues. The DNA for the CDR3 is TGCGCCAGCAGCCAAGGTTCCCACTGGACAGACTATGGCTACACCTTC. Translation gives CASSQGSHWTDYGYTF.

This chain links TRBV4-3 with TRBJ2-7, with D possibly matching TRBD2 (5 bases). Germline V gene sequence: CDR1 LGHNA, CDR2 YSLEER. CDR3 length equals 15 residues. Trimming stripped 1 base from V and 5 bases from J, with 15 bases between. The CDR3 DNA follows: TGCGCCAGCAGCCAAGCCACGGGTCGGGGAAACGAGCAGTACTTC. It is translated as CASSQATGRGNEQYF.

This sequence joins TRBV29-1 and TRBJ2-7, with 14 bases aligning to TRBD2. This CDR3 has 18 residues. In germline, CDR1 is SQVTM, CDR2 ANQGSEA. The J segment lost 0 bases and the V segment lost 4 bases, leaving 11 bases of the junction unmatched. CDR3 amino acids: CSVGLPGLAGVSSYEQYF. The CDR3 coding sequence is TGCAGCGTTGGACTACCGGGACTAGCGGGAGTATCCTCCTACGAGCAGTACTTC.

The chain couples TRBV5-6 to TRBJ2-5, with TRBD1 as a possible D gene (7 bases). V was shortened by 0 bases and J by 3 bases, with 18 bases between the two germline ends. There are 17 residues in the CDR3. From germline, CDR1 is SGHDT and CDR2 YYEEEE. CDR3 sequence: CASSLAGGMGTEETQYF. CDR3 nucleotides: TGTGCCAGCAGCTTGGCCGGGGGAATGGGGACAGAAGAGACCCAGTACTTC. Complete variable domain (other parts from reference TRBV5-6 and TRBJ2-5): DAGVTQSPTHLIKTRGQQVTLRCSPKSGHDTVSWYQQALGQGPQFIFQYYEEEERQRGNFPDRFSGHQFPNYSSELNVNALLLGDSALYLCASSLAGGMGTEETQYFGPGTRLLVL.

This chain joins TRBV6-6 and TRBJ2-5, with D perhaps TRBD1 (6 bases). Germline V gene lookup returns CDR1 MNHNY and CDR2 SVGAGI (reference sequence). Trimming stripped 6 bases from V and 1 base from J, with 15 bases between. The CDR3 has 15 residues. The CDR3 protein is CASSPGHELQETQYF. The CDR3 nucleotides are TGTGCCAGCAGCCCGGGACACGAACTCCAAGAGACCCAGTACTTC.

This chain connects TRBV20-1 to TRBJ2-2; D is unresolved. The CDR3 totals 15 residues. Germline V gene sequence: CDR1 DFQATT, CDR2 SNEGSKA (reference sequence). Trimming left V 1 base short and J 0 bases short, with 9 bases between. DNA of the CDR3: TGCAGTGCTAGAGCGTCAGAAGCGAACACCGGGGAGCTGTTTTTT. Its translation is CSARASEANTGELFF.

V and J are TRBV29-1 and TRBJ2-7, with D maybe TRBD2 (6 bases). The V end was cut by 0 bases, the J end by 3 bases, with 21 bases between. The CDR3 is 17 amino acids. CDR1 and CDR2 (germline): SQVTM, ANQGSEA. CDR3 nucleotide sequence: TGCAGCGTTGAAGAAGGGGTGGGGAGGCCCTCGTACTACGAGCAGTACTTC. Protein sequence: CSVEEGVGRPSYYEQYF.

The chain has TRBV18 and TRBJ1-2, with TRBD1 matching 7 bases. From germline, CDR1 is KGHSH and CDR2 LQKENI. V lost 3 bases, J lost 1 base, and 8 bases stayed unmatched. The CDR3 has 16 residues. The CDR3 loop reads CASSPPGQQLNYGYTF. The CDR3 bases are TGTGCCAGCTCACCTCCGGGACAGCAACTTAACTATGGCTACACCTTC.

This clonotype was counted only a few times. CDR3 residues: CASSYSRVSGSTDTQYF. CDR3 DNA sequence: TGTGCCAGCAGTTACTCGAGGGTTAGCGGGAGCACAGATACGCAGTATTTT. The chain links TRBV6-2 or TRBV6-3 to TRBJ2-3, with TRBD2 matching over 7 bases. This CDR3 region has 17 residues. V was clipped by 0 bases and J by 0 bases; unmatched bases: 6. From germline, CDR1 is MNHEY and CDR2 SVGEGT.

CDR3 loop: CASSLDGRSRPRPQETQYF. The CDR3 DNA reads TGTGCCAGCAGCTTAGATGGTCGGTCCCGGCCAAGGCCCCAAGAGACCCAGTACTTC. This sequence joins TRBV7-9 and TRBJ2-5; D remains ambiguous. The CDR3 covers 19 residues. Germline V gene sequence: CDR1 SEHNR, CDR2 FQNEAQ (reference sequence). V lost 1 base to trimming and J lost 1 base, with 22 bases between them.

The V call is TRBV6-1, the J call TRBJ2-5; 8 bases align to TRBD2. Germline values: CDR1 MNHNS, CDR2 SASEGT. The CDR3 is 16 residues long. V was pared by 2 bases and J by 1 base, with 6 bases of the junction left unmatched. The DNA for the CDR3 is TGTGCCAGCAGTGAACCGGGGGGGATGTCCCAAGAGACCCAGTACTTC. Protein sequence: CASSEPGGMSQETQYF.

The chain employs TRBV4-2 and TRBJ2-1; a possible D gene is TRBD2 (5 bases). CDR1 LGHNA and CDR2 YNFKEQ come from the germline V gene. The CDR3 is 16 amino acids. Trimming shortened V by 0 bases and J by 6 bases, and 15 bases separated the two germline ends. CDR3 coding DNA: TGTGCCAGCAGCCAAGATCGCCGGGCACTAGTCAATGAGCAGTTCTTC. The encoded protein is CASSQDRRALVNEQFF.

DNA for the CDR3: TGTGCCAGCACCCAGGGCTGGGAGCAGTTCTTC. It translates to CASTQGWEQFF. V usage is TRBV6-2 or TRBV6-3 and J usage is TRBJ2-1; tentatively, D is TRBD1 (5 bases). The germline V gene has CDR1 MNHEY and CDR2 SVGEGT. CDR3 size: 11 residues. Deletions cut 7 bases from V and 10 bases from J, with 11 bases between.

The chain recombines TRBV7-2 with TRBJ2-1; D remains unclear. Germline V gene sequence: CDR1 SGHTA, CDR2 FQGNSA. This CDR3 contains 12 residues. V lost 5 bases and J lost 6, with 8 bases in between. The CDR3 DNA reads as TGTGCCAGCAGCCTCCTCCTCAATGAGCAGTTCTTC. This translates into CASSLLLNEQFF. Looking up the rest from reference TRBV7-2 and TRBJ2-1 gives the full variable domain: GAGVSQSPSNKVTEKGKDVELRCDPISGHTALYWYRQSLGQGLEFLIYFQGNSAPDKSGLPSDRFSAERTGGSVSTLTIQRTQQEDSAVYLCASSLLLNEQFFGPGTRLTVL.

The gene calls are TRBV20-1 and TRBJ2-1; perhaps TRBD2 as D (6 bases). Trimming pared 3 bases from V and 7 bases from J, leaving 13 bases between. Germline V CDR1 and CDR2: DFQATT, SNEGSKA (reference sequence). The CDR3 runs 13 residues. The CDR3 region is CSASLIAANEQFF. The CDR3 DNA reads TGCAGTGCTAGCCTAATAGCGGCTAATGAGCAGTTCTTC.

The J gene is TRBJ2-7, the V gene TRBV9, with 9 nucleotides matching TRBD1. This CDR3 has 15 amino acids. J was trimmed by 4 bases and V by 4 bases; bases with no gene match: 9. Germline V gives CDR1 SGDLS, CDR2 YYNGEE. CDR3 in amino acids: CASSPPLTGGYEQYF. In DNA, the CDR3 is TGTGCCAGCAGCCCGCCACTGACAGGGGGGTACGAGCAGTACTTC.

The chain recombines TRBV29-1 with TRBJ2-1; no reliable D call. Looked up from germline, CDR1 is SQVTM and CDR2 is ANQGSEA. The CDR3 runs to 14 residues. The V end was cut by 4 bases, the J end by 4 bases, with 14 bases between. This CDR3 reads CSVGVARNYNEQFF. The CDR3 DNA is TGCAGCGTTGGGGTGGCGAGGAATTACAATGAGCAGTTCTTC.

This chain joins TRBV9 and TRBJ2-7; 10 bases align to TRBD1. With 3 bases clipped from V and 5 bases from J, the junction kept 5 bases outside the gene matches. The CDR3 has 14 residues. Germline CDR1 SGDLS, CDR2 YYNGEE. CDR3: CASSGGQGRDEQYF. The CDR3 coding sequence is TGTGCCAGCAGCGGGGGACAGGGGCGTGACGAGCAGTACTTC. Full variable domain (outside the CDR3, taken from reference TRBV9 and TRBJ2-7): DSGVTQTPKHLITATGQRVTLRCSPRSGDLSVYWYQQSLDQGLQFLIQYYNGEERAKGNILERFSAQQFPDLHSELNLSSLELGDSALYFCASSGGQGRDEQYFGPGTRLTVT.

V gene TRBV3-1 combines with J gene TRBJ2-7, with D perhaps matching TRBD1 (5 bases). Looked up from germline, CDR1 is LGHDT and CDR2 is YNNKEL (reference sequence). The CDR3 is 15 residues long. Trimming removed 3 bases from V and 3 bases from J, with 15 bases in between. Here the CDR3 DNA reads TGTGCCAGCAGCCAGGAATGGAGACAGTTCTACGAGCAGTACTTC. Residues: CASSQEWRQFYEQYF.

The chain uses TRBV7-8 and TRBJ2-3; D call uncertain. V was cut by 2 bases and J by 0 bases, with 12 bases left in between. In germline, CDR1 is SGHVS, CDR2 FQNEAQ. The CDR3 consists of 16 residues. The CDR3 loop is CASSLTELTSTDTQYF. DNA for the CDR3: TGTGCCAGCAGCTTAACGGAATTAACTAGCACAGATACGCAGTATTTT.

This chain links TRBV7-2 with TRBJ2-4, with a possible D match to TRBD2 (6 bases). The ends were cut back, 4 bases at V and 6 bases at J, with 16 bases in the middle. The germline V gene has CDR1 SGHTA and CDR2 FQGNSA. The CDR3 consists of 15 residues. CDR3 residues: CASSSQGGVGNIQYF. In DNA, the CDR3 is TGTGCCAGCAGCTCGCAGGGAGGAGTAGGAAACATTCAGTACTTC. Supplemented by reference TRBV7-2 and TRBJ2-4, the full variable domain reads GAGVSQSPSNKVTEKGKDVELRCDPISGHTALYWYRQSLGQGLEFLIYFQGNSAPDKSGLPSDRFSAERTGGSVSTLTIQRTQQEDSAVYLCASSSQGGVGNIQYFGAGTRLSVL.

The chain has TRBV6-1 and TRBJ1-1; D is ambiguous. Trimming pared 5 bases from V and 7 bases from J, leaving 11 bases between. The CDR3 is made up of 12 amino acids. Germline V gene lookup returns CDR1 MNHNS and CDR2 SASEGT. CDR3 protein: CASSTVKGEAFF. The CDR3, as DNA: TGTGCCAGCAGTACGGTAAAGGGTGAAGCTTTCTTT.

The rearrangement uses TRBV25-1 and TRBJ1-1, with 8 bases aligning to TRBD1. The CDR3 runs 15 residues. The germline V gene has CDR1 MGHDK and CDR2 SYGVNS. J lost 1 base, V lost 5 bases, and 6 bases had no gene match. DNA of the CDR3: TGTGCCAGCAGTACGTCCGGGACAGGGAACACTGAAGCTTTCTTT. Translation gives CASSTSGTGNTEAFF.

This clonotype occurred a few times. The rearrangement uses TRBV20-1 and TRBJ2-7; D possibly corresponds to TRBD2 (5 bases). This CDR3 contains 12 residues. The germline CDR1 and CDR2 sequences are DFQATT and SNEGSKA (reference sequence). The germline V and J ends were trimmed by 3 bases and 5 bases, with 11 bases remaining between them. The CDR3 loop reads CSAREDGNEQYF. CDR3 sequence (DNA): TGCAGTGCTAGGGAAGACGGGAACGAGCAGTACTTC.